The source of this T cell receptor (beta chain) is a study of CD4+ T cells in melanoma. The study, taken as a whole, reports: CD8+ T cell, macrophage and B cell function reportedly correlated with neoantigen-specific CD4+ T cells.

Clones were sequenced by immunoSEQ multiplex PCR, and TCRdb holds only the in-frame ones, with some missing. The data show some 15,000 clones, 63% seen once. Note on this clone: The antigen remains undetermined.

V was pared by 5 bases and J by 3 bases, with 11 bases between. The germline V gene has CDR1 SGHRS and CDR2 YFSETQ. This CDR3 has 14 residues. The sample taken for sequencing was cells from a culture (not recorded whether cultured in vitro). This TCR derives from a human donor with melanoma. The V and J genes are TRBV5-1 and TRBJ2-2, with D possibly being TRBD1 (6 bases). This CDR3 reads CASRSRGDTGELFF. The CDR3 DNA sequence: TGCGCCAGCAGGAGCAGGGGTGACACCGGGGAGCTGTTTTTT.